These 21 T cell receptor beta chains originate from one sample sequenced in a study of sequential checkpoint blockade in melanoma. Described treatment: randomized to nivolumab then ipilimumab (arm A) or the reverse (arm B). The method was immunoSEQ multiplex PCR; TCRdb's version includes in-frame clones alone and lacks a portion of them. The table records approximately 12,000 clones, over 75% of them present only once. The sequenced sample was CD8+ T cells sorted from blood (inferred from file names), obtained from a patient given nivolumab and ipilimumab in sequence. The receptors derive from a human donor with melanoma.

The chain employs TRBV7-9 and TRBJ2-3, with 12 bases identical to TRBD2. CDR3 length equals 15 residues. The germline CDR1 and CDR2 sequences are SEHNR and FQNEAQ (reference sequence). V shed 5 bases, J shed 3 bases, and the junction held 3 bases outside the gene matches. This CDR3 is CASSVTSGGTDTQYF. In DNA, the CDR3 is TGTGCCAGCAGCGTAACTAGCGGGGGGACAGATACGCAGTATTTT.

The chain carries TRBV19 and TRBJ2-3, with 8 bases identical to TRBD2. The CDR3 contains 15 residues. V was pared by 3 bases and J by 2 bases, with 4 bases of the junction left unmatched. Germline CDR1 LNHDA, CDR2 SQIVND (reference sequence). Here the CDR3 DNA reads TGTGCCAGTAGTATCGGGGGGGGTTACACAGATACGCAGTATTTT. Protein: CASSIGGGYTDTQYF.

The chain carries TRBV19 and TRBJ1-5, with 10 nucleotides matching TRBD1. In germline, CDR1 is LNHDA, CDR2 SQIVND (reference sequence). With 10 bases clipped from V and 6 bases from J, the junction kept 12 bases outside the gene matches. The CDR3 length is 15 residues. This CDR3 reads CATDWGQGFSQPQHF. CDR3 sequence (DNA): TGTGCCACCGACTGGGGACAGGGGTTTTCTCAGCCCCAGCATTTT. Using reference TRBV19 and TRBJ1-5 for the parts outside the CDR3, the full variable domain is DGGITQSPKYLFRKEGQNVTLSCEQNLNHDAMYWYRQDPGQGLRLIYYSQIVNDFQKGDIAEGYSVSREKKESFPLTVTSAQKNPTAFYLCATDWGQGFSQPQHFGDGTRLSIL.

The chain has TRBV7-8 and TRBJ2-1, with 8 nucleotides matching TRBD2. V lost 8 bases, J lost 7 bases, and 7 bases stayed unmatched. Germline V gene data show CDR1 as SGHVS and CDR2 as FQNEAQ. This CDR3 is built from 13 residues. CDR3 in amino acids: CASQSAGVNEQFF. DNA for the CDR3: TGTGCCAGCCAATCAGCGGGAGTGAATGAGCAGTTCTTC.

The chain carries TRBV7-9 and TRBJ2-7, with TRBD2 matching over 7 bases. Germline V lookup: CDR1 SEHNR, CDR2 FQNEAQ (reference sequence). This CDR3 has 13 residues. V trimming: 7 bases; J trimming: 6 bases; junction bases outside the gene matches: 9. CDR3 in amino acids: CASNGGGPGEQYF. The CDR3 DNA is TGTGCCAGCAACGGGGGAGGGCCGGGCGAGCAGTACTTC.

The chain uses TRBV27 and TRBJ2-3; TRBD2 matches 10 bases. Losses at the gene ends were 5 bases for V and 5 bases for J; bases not matched to a gene: 10. The CDR3 spans 16 residues. CDR1 and CDR2 (germline): MNHEY, SMNVEV (reference sequence). This CDR3 is CASSPLAGETGDTQYF. As DNA, the CDR3 is TGTGCCAGCAGTCCCCTAGCGGGAGAGACGGGAGATACGCAGTATTTT.

V usage is TRBV13 and J usage is TRBJ2-1; 8 positions match TRBD2. There are 15 residues in the CDR3. V lost 5 bases and J lost 4; bases outside the gene matches: 7. Per the germline V gene, CDR1 is PRHDT and CDR2 is FYEKMQ (reference sequence). CDR3: CASSTTTSEYNEQFF. CDR3 nucleotide sequence: TGTGCCAGCAGCACCACGACTAGCGAGTACAATGAGCAGTTCTTC.

CDR3 amino acids: CSVEDRRTAEQFF. CDR3 nucleotides: TGCAGCGTTGAAGACCGAAGAACAGCAGAGCAGTTCTTC. The chain carries TRBV29-1 and TRBJ2-1; no definite D call. This CDR3 is built from 13 residues. With 0 bases removed from V and 10 bases from J, the gap between germline ends came to 13 bases. Germline loops: CDR1 SQVTM, CDR2 ANQGSEA.

The J gene is TRBJ2-1, the V gene TRBV6-4; 14 positions match TRBD2. The CDR3 is made up of 16 amino acids. Losses at the gene ends were 2 bases for V and 6 bases for J; bases not matched to a gene: 3. Germline V gene data show CDR1 as MRHNA and CDR2 as SNTAGT. The CDR3 sequence: CASSDRGTSGGNEQFF. CDR3 DNA: TGTGCCAGCAGTGACAGGGGGACTAGCGGGGGCAATGAGCAGTTCTTC.

The chain has TRBV19 and TRBJ1-5; the D gene is possibly TRBD1 (5 bases). The CDR3 is made up of 12 amino acids. Trimming shortened V by 7 bases and J by 7 bases, and 11 bases separated the two germline ends. CDR1 is LNHDA and CDR2 is SQIVND in the germline V gene (reference sequence). The CDR3 region is CASTLGGQPQHF. In nucleotides, the CDR3 is TGTGCCAGTACCTTGGGGGGACAGCCCCAGCATTTT.

This rearrangement joins TRBV5-1 to TRBJ1-5, with a weak D call TRBD1 (6 bases). The CDR3 contains 15 residues. The V gene's germline CDR1 is SGHRS and CDR2 YFSETQ. V was trimmed by 5 bases and J by 4 bases, leaving 16 bases between them. The CDR3 sequence: CASRYNRVRNQPQHF. The CDR3 region has the DNA TGCGCCAGCAGATATAACAGGGTTAGAAATCAGCCCCAGCATTTT.

The gene calls are TRBV18 and TRBJ2-7; 7 nucleotides agree with TRBD1. The length of the CDR3 is 13 residues. The V segment lost 3 bases and the J segment 7 bases; nucleotides outside the gene matches: 6. Germline V gene lookup returns CDR1 KGHSH and CDR2 LQKENI. The CDR3 spells CASSPVTGVEQYF. The CDR3 nucleotides are TGTGCCAGCTCACCCGTCACAGGGGTTGAGCAGTACTTC.

This chain joins TRBV6-1 and TRBJ2-7; TRBD2 might be the D (6 bases). This CDR3 has 14 amino acids. Germline values: CDR1 MNHNS, CDR2 SASEGT. V was cut by 2 bases and J by 3 bases, with 11 bases left in between. Written as DNA, the CDR3 is TGTGCCAGCAGTGAATATGTGGGACTCTACGAGCAGTACTTC. Translated: CASSEYVGLYEQYF.

This chain links TRBV7-6 with TRBJ2-5; 14 bases align to TRBD2. The germline CDR1 and CDR2 sequences are SGHVS and FNYEAQ. This CDR3 is 17 amino acids long. The V segment lost 4 bases and the J segment 5 bases; nucleotides outside the gene matches: 9. CDR3 in amino acids: CASSSTRTSGGHETQYF. The CDR3 bases are TGTGCCAGCAGCTCCACCCGGACTAGCGGGGGGCATGAGACCCAGTACTTC. Looking up the rest from reference TRBV7-6 and TRBJ2-5 gives the full variable domain: GAGVSQSPRYKVTKRGQDVALRCDPISGHVSLYWYRQALGQGPEFLTYFNYEAQQDKSGLPNDRFSAERPEGSISTLTIQRTEQRDSAMYRCASSSTRTSGGHETQYFGPGTRLLVL.

The V call is TRBV4-2, the J call TRBJ2-5, with no clear D. The CDR3 is made up of 15 amino acids. In germline, CDR1 is LGHNA, CDR2 YNFKEQ. V dropped 0 bases and J dropped 0 bases, with 8 bases sitting between them. For the CDR3, the DNA is TGTGCCAGCAGCCAAGAACTACTCCACCAAGAGACCCAGTACTTC. Its translation: CASSQELLHQETQYF.

The gene calls are TRBV25-1 and TRBJ2-1; D may be TRBD2 (5 bases). The CDR3 is 16 amino acids. Germline assignment: CDR1 MGHDK and CDR2 SYGVNS. The V and J ends lost 1 base and 3 bases respectively, with 13 bases between them. CDR3 sequence reads: CASSEFVGAVYNEQFF. CDR3 coding DNA: TGTGCCAGCAGTGAATTTGTGGGAGCCGTCTACAATGAGCAGTTCTTC.

The chain couples TRBV6-5 to TRBJ2-7, with 8 bases fitting TRBD1. Unmatched junction bases numbered 6, after V lost 5 bases and J lost 3 bases. Germline V gene data show CDR1 as MNHEY and CDR2 as SVGAGI. This CDR3 contains 14 residues. CDR3: CASSGDRNNYEQYF. DNA for the CDR3: TGTGCCAGCAGTGGGGACAGGAACAACTACGAGCAGTACTTC.

CDR3: CASSFPPLNEQYF. The CDR3 DNA reads TGTGCCAGCAGTTTCCCCCCCCTTAACGAGCAGTACTTC. The V and J genes are TRBV27 and TRBJ2-7; unclear D gene. The length of the CDR3 is 13 residues. V dropped 3 bases and J dropped 5 bases, with 11 bases sitting between them. Looked up from germline, CDR1 is MNHEY and CDR2 is SMNVEV (reference sequence).

The chain is built from TRBV5-1 and TRBJ2-7, with D possibly matching TRBD1 (6 bases). The V and J ends lost 0 bases and 2 bases respectively, with 9 bases between them. The germline CDR1 and CDR2 sequences are SGHRS and YFSETQ. The CDR3 runs to 14 residues. CDR3 protein: CASSLEGHPYEQYF. CDR3 bases: TGCGCCAGCAGCTTGGAGGGACACCCCTACGAGCAGTACTTC.

The gene calls are TRBV7-9 and TRBJ1-5; no clear D. Deletions cut 5 bases from V and 0 bases from J, with 11 bases between. This CDR3 is 15 amino acids long. Germline V gene sequence: CDR1 SEHNR, CDR2 FQNEAQ (reference sequence). In nucleotides, the CDR3 is TGTGCCAGCAGCCTGGATGGGCATAGCAATCAGCCCCAGCATTTT. Translation gives CASSLDGHSNQPQHF.

The V and J genes are TRBV28 and TRBJ2-5; tentatively, D is TRBD2 (6 bases). Trimming stripped 8 bases from V and 0 bases from J, with 16 bases between. The CDR3 runs 15 residues. Germline-derived CDR1 and CDR2 are MDHEN and SYDVKM. CDR3 DNA: TGTGCCAGCCTATTGTCCCGGGAGTACCAAGAGACCCAGTACTTC. Residues: CASLLSREYQETQYF.